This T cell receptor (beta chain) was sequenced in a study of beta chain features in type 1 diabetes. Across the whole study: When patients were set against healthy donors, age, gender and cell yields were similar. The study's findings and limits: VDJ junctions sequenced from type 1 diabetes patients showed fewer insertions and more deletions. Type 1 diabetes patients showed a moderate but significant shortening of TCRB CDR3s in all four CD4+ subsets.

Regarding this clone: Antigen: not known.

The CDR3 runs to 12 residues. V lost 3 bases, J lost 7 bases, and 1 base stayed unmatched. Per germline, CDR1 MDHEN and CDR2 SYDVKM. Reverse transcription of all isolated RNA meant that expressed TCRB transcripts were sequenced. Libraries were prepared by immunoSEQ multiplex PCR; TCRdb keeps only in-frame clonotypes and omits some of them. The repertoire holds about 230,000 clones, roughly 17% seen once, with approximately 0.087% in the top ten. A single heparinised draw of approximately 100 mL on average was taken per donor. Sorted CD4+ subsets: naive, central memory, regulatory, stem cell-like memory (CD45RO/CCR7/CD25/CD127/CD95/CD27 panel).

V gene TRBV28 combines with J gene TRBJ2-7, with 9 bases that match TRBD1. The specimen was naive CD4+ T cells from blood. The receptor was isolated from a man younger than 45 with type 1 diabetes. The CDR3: CASSLDRGEQYF. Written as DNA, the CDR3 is TGTGCCAGCAGTTTGGACAGGGGAGAGCAGTACTTC.